This T cell receptor beta chain was recorded in a study of T-cell reconstitution after alpha-beta-depleted transplantation in children. Library preparation (for TCRbeta) was performed with unique molecular identifiers. TCRdb re-called the PCR reads with MiXCR, one entry per CDR3 protein. Of about 610,000 distinct CDR3 sequences in the sample, roughly a tenth are singletons; the top ten hold roughly 3.9%. V shed 7 bases and J 0 bases; nucleotides not matched to a gene: 7. Germline-derived CDR1 and CDR2 are MNHEY and SMNVEV (reference sequence). CDR3 length equals 16 residues. The source of this sequence is a human donor who donated a stem cell graft to a child with acute myeloid leukemia. The sample in question was PBMCs from the stem cell graft donor, obtained from the stem cell graft. The chain combines TRBV27 with TRBJ2-2; 8 nucleotides align to TRBD2. This CDR3 is CASKIVAGSNTGELFF. The CDR3 nucleotides read TGTGCCAGCAAAATCGTAGCGGGGTCGAACACCGGGGAGCTGTTTTTT.